The 14 T cell receptor beta chains listed next were all sequenced from one sample in a study of identical twins. Using its own MiXCR run on the 5' RACE reads, TCRdb lists one record per CDR3 protein. The sample lists 400,000 to 550,000 distinct CDR3 sequences, around 20% occurring once. These data also featured in a second study, about T cells expressing NK-cell markers.

Specimen: CD4+ T cells sorted from blood. These receptor sequences come from a young woman in good health.

The chain couples TRBV18 to TRBJ2-3; D remains unclear. CDR1 and CDR2 (germline): KGHSH, LQKENI. The CDR3 totals 12 residues. Trimming cost V 2 bases and J 6 bases, with 6 bases left between them. The CDR3 DNA reads TGTGCCAGCTCACCAGAAATCGATACGCAGTATTTT. Protein product: CASSPEIDTQYF. Using reference TRBV18 and TRBJ2-3 for the parts outside the CDR3, the full variable domain is NAGVMQNPRHLVRRRGQEARLRCSPMKGHSHVYWYRQLPEEGLKFMVYLQKENIIDESGMPKERFSAEFPKEGPSILRIQQVVRGDSAAYFCASSPEIDTQYFGPGTRLTVL.

This clonotype has a handful of counts. Sequence at one end of the junction differs from germline and may be a read error. The CDR3 region is CASSPPMASGEYVQYF. CDR3 nucleotide sequence: TGTGCCAGCAGCCCCCCAATGGCTAGCGGAGAGTACGTGCAGTACTTC. V and J are TRBV11-2 and TRBJ2-7; 7 bases are a match to TRBD2. Germline CDR1 is SGHAT and CDR2 is FQNNGV. The CDR3 covers 16 residues. The whole variable domain, remainder taken from reference TRBV11-2 and TRBJ2-7, is EAGVAQSPRYKIIEKRQSVAFWCNPISGHATLYWYQQILGQGPKLLIQFQNNGVVDDSQLPKDRFSAERLKGVDSTLKIQPAKLEDSAVYLCASSPPMASGEYVQYFGPGTRLTVT.

There are a few counts of this clonotype. The chain has TRBV4-3 and TRBJ2-1, with 8 positions matching TRBD2. With V trimmed by 7 bases and J by 2 bases, 7 bases remained unmatched. The CDR3 covers 15 residues. Germline CDR1 reads LGHNA; CDR2 reads YSLEER. For the CDR3, the DNA is TGCGCCAGCACCCCCCGCGGGGGGACCTACAATGAGCAGTTCTTC. Translating gives CASTPRGGTYNEQFF.

This clonotype showed up just a few times. The genes are TRBV9 and TRBJ2-5; D gene uncertain. The germline V gene has CDR1 SGDLS and CDR2 YYNGEE. This CDR3 has 12 amino acids. Trimming removed 1 base at V and 4 bases at J, with 5 bases between. CDR3 DNA sequence: TGTGCCAGCAGCGTATTGGGAGAGACCCAGTACTTC. It codes for CASSVLGETQYF.

This clonotype was picked up many times. CDR3 DNA: TGTGCCAGCAGCTTATACGTAGGAACTGAAGCTTTCTTT. The encoded protein is CASSLYVGTEAFF. The chain is built from TRBV7-2 and TRBJ1-1, with D uncertain. Germline V CDR1 and CDR2: SGHTA, FQGNSA. The CDR3 consists of 13 residues. Trimming removed 2 bases from V and 5 bases from J, with 9 bases in between.

The rearrangement uses TRBV20-1 and TRBJ2-3; D perhaps matches TRBD2 (5 bases). Between the trimmed V and J ends, which lost 0 bases and 7 bases, there was a span of 17 bases. The CDR3 runs 15 residues. Germline assignment: CDR1 DFQATT and CDR2 SNEGSKA (reference sequence). DNA of the CDR3: TGCAGTGCTAGAGATTTGCGCGGTGGCGGGTATACGCAGTATTTT. It codes for CSARDLRGGGYTQYF.

This clonotype occurred a few times. V and J are TRBV10-2 and TRBJ2-3, with TRBD2 matching over 9 bases. Germline V CDR1 and CDR2: WSHSY, SAAADI. The CDR3 is 14 amino acids. Trimming removed 4 bases from V and 3 bases from J; junction bases left unmatched: 2. CDR3 DNA sequence: TGCGCCAGCAGTGGGACTAGCGTAACAGATACGCAGTATTTT. It codes for CASSGTSVTDTQYF.

This clonotype showed up just a few times. The genes are TRBV29-1 and TRBJ1-1; no clear D. Germline CDR1 SQVTM, CDR2 ANQGSEA. Trimming stripped 4 bases from V and 8 bases from J, with 8 bases between. The length of the CDR3 is 10 residues. The CDR3 region has the DNA TGCAGCGTTGTTGTAGGGGAAGCTTTCTTT. Translation: CSVVVGEAFF.

CDR3: CATRGISGNTIYF. The DNA of the CDR3 is TGTGCCACGAGAGGGATCTCTGGAAACACCATATATTTT. V gene TRBV5-6 combines with J gene TRBJ1-3; D remains unclear. Germline CDR1 is SGHDT and CDR2 is YYEEEE. Trimming pared 9 bases from V and 0 bases from J, leaving 10 bases between. This CDR3 region has 13 residues. The full variable domain, in which reference TRBV5-6 and TRBJ1-3 provide the parts outside the CDR3, is DAGVTQSPTHLIKTRGQQVTLRCSPKSGHDTVSWYQQALGQGPQFIFQYYEEEERQRGNFPDRFSGHQFPNYSSELNVNALLLGDSALYLCATRGISGNTIYFGEGSWLTVV.

The sample holds a few counts of this clonotype. V usage is TRBV6-1 and J usage is TRBJ1-4; 8 bases agree with TRBD1. The V gene end was trimmed by 2 bases and the J gene end by 2 bases; junction bases not matched to a gene: 4. Germline V lookup: CDR1 MNHNS, CDR2 SASEGT. This CDR3 has 16 amino acids. This chain's CDR3 is CASSEPGQATNEKLFF. The CDR3 DNA is TGTGCCAGCAGTGAACCGGGACAGGCTACTAATGAAAAACTGTTTTTT.

This clonotype was seen ten or more times. The chain uses TRBV7-2 and TRBJ1-2; no reliable D call. This CDR3 is 13 amino acids long. Trimming left V 0 bases short and J 8 bases short, with 10 bases between. The germline V gene encodes CDR1 SGHTA and CDR2 FQGNSA. The CDR3 nucleotides read TGTGCCAGCAGCTTAGCAGTAGGGCTAGGCTACACCTTC. It yields the protein CASSLAVGLGYTF.

The chain joins TRBV7-6 to TRBJ2-7; the D gene is possibly TRBD2 (6 bases). The germline gives CDR1 SGHVS, CDR2 FNYEAQ. V lost 1 base and J 2 bases, leaving 15 bases between the germline ends. This CDR3 region has 16 residues. CDR3: CASSLGPPGGTYEQYF. CDR3 sequence (DNA): TGTGCCAGCAGCTTAGGACCCCCTGGCGGGACCTACGAGCAGTACTTC.

This clonotype was seen many times. This chain connects TRBV6-5 to TRBJ2-4; no clear D. CDR3 length equals 17 residues. Trimming shortened V by 2 bases and J by 0 bases, and 14 bases separated the two germline ends. Per germline, CDR1 MNHEY and CDR2 SVGAGI. The CDR3 DNA follows: TGTGCCAGCAGTTACCCGTACAAAGAACTAGCCAAAAACATTCAGTACTTC. As protein: CASSYPYKELAKNIQYF.

This clonotype was counted many times. The chain recombines TRBV9 with TRBJ1-1, with a weak D call TRBD1 (6 bases). V gave up 0 bases and J gave up 4 bases, with 7 bases separating them. This CDR3 comprises 13 residues. CDR1 is SGDLS and CDR2 is YYNGEE in the germline V gene. CDR3 sequence (DNA): TGTGCCAGCAGCGTAGAAGGGGGCACTGAAGCTTTCTTT. Translated: CASSVEGGTEAFF. Together with reference TRBV9 and TRBJ1-1, the CDR3 gives the full variable domain: DSGVTQTPKHLITATGQRVTLRCSPRSGDLSVYWYQQSLDQGLQFLIQYYNGEERAKGNILERFSAQQFPDLHSELNLSSLELGDSALYFCASSVEGGTEAFFGQGTRLTVV.